The 30 T cell receptor beta chains below all came from one sample that was sequenced in a study of OX40 agonist ivuxolimab in advanced cancers. The protocol was immunoSEQ multiplex PCR, while the TCRdb copy is restricted to in-frame clones and leaves out a portion. Found here are tens of thousands of clones, around 84% of them singletons; the top ten hold roughly 1.1%. The sequences come from CD4+ or CD8+ T cells sorted from blood, collected in a trial of the OX40 agonist ivuxolimab. These receptors originate from an adult with an advanced solid tumor such as melanoma, head and neck, liver or kidney cancer.

The rearrangement joins TRBV28 to TRBJ2-2, with D perhaps TRBD2 (5 bases). The CDR3 loop spans 13 amino acids. Germline loops: CDR1 MDHEN, CDR2 SYDVKM. The germline V and J ends were trimmed by 9 bases and 4 bases, with 12 bases remaining between them. The CDR3: CASQVRGTGELFF. The CDR3 DNA is TGTGCCAGTCAGGTTCGGGGCACCGGGGAGCTGTTTTTT.

The chain employs TRBV7-9 and TRBJ2-5; the D is unclear. Germline-derived CDR1 and CDR2 are SEHNR and FQNEAQ (reference sequence). This CDR3 is built from 14 residues. V lost 2 bases, J lost 5 bases, and 12 bases lay in between. This CDR3 is CASSLSRSSETQYF. The CDR3 nucleotides read TGTGCCAGCAGCTTATCCAGGAGCAGTGAGACCCAGTACTTC.

The sample holds one count of this clone. The genes are TRBV28 and TRBJ2-2, with a weak D call TRBD2 (5 bases). The CDR3 has 12 residues. Looked up from germline, CDR1 is MDHEN and CDR2 is SYDVKM. Trimming removed 5 bases from V and 6 bases from J, with 7 bases in between. The CDR3 is CASSVGAGELFF. Written as DNA, the CDR3 is TGTGCCAGCAGTGTCGGGGCCGGGGAGCTGTTTTTT. The full variable domain, in which reference TRBV28 and TRBJ2-2 provide the parts outside the CDR3, is DVKVTQSSRYLVKRTGEKVFLECVQDMDHENMFWYRQDPGLGLRLIYFSYDVKMKEKGDIPEGYSVSREKKERFSLILESASTNQTSMYLCASSVGAGELFFGEGSRLTVL.

The chain employs TRBV18 and TRBJ2-7; D is undetermined. The CDR3 is made up of 16 amino acids. V gave up 0 bases and J gave up 4 bases, with 16 bases separating them. From germline, CDR1 is KGHSH and CDR2 LQKENI. The DNA for the CDR3 is TGTGCCAGCTCACCACCGGAGAAAGGTTGGGTTTACGAGCAGTACTTC. This gives the protein CASSPPEKGWVYEQYF.

The chain uses TRBV27 and TRBJ1-5; D ambiguous. V was pared by 2 bases and J by 8 bases, with 10 bases between. The germline V gene has CDR1 MNHEY and CDR2 SMNVEV (reference sequence). The CDR3 runs to 13 residues. The CDR3 protein is CASSLKVREPQHF. The CDR3, as DNA: TGTGCCAGCAGTTTAAAGGTACGGGAGCCCCAGCATTTT.

CDR3 sequence reads: CASSGRGGGTEAFF. DNA of the CDR3: TGTGCCAGCAGTGGCCGAGGGGGCGGCACTGAAGCTTTCTTT. V gene TRBV2 combines with J gene TRBJ1-1, with 7 bases that match TRBD1. This CDR3 comprises 14 residues. V dropped 4 bases and J dropped 4; count of bases not matched to a gene: 6. CDR1 is SNHLY and CDR2 is FYNNEI in the germline V gene. Complete variable domain (other parts from reference TRBV2 and TRBJ1-1): EPEVTQTPSHQVTQMGQEVILRCVPISNHLYFYWYRQILGQKVEFLVSFYNNEISEKSEIFDDQFSVERPDGSNFTLKIRSTKLEDSAMYFCASSGRGGGTEAFFGQGTRLTVV.

This chain connects TRBV6-5 to TRBJ1-2; D is ambiguous. Germline V gives CDR1 MNHEY, CDR2 SVGAGI. The CDR3 is 13 residues long. Between the trimmed V and J ends, which lost 0 bases and 8 bases, there was a span of 10 bases. The CDR3 loop is CASSYSGVEGYTF. The CDR3 region has the DNA TGTGCCAGCAGTTACTCCGGGGTGGAGGGCTACACCTTC.

The chain carries TRBV30 and TRBJ1-4; D is unclear. The V gene lost 0 bases and the J gene lost 6 bases, with 8 bases spanning the gap. Germline V gene sequence: CDR1 GTSNPN, CDR2 SVGIG (reference sequence). The CDR3 contains 13 residues. The CDR3 here is CAWSVRRHEKLFF. The CDR3 bases are TGTGCCTGGAGTGTACGGCGACATGAAAAACTGTTTTTT. Based on the CDR3 plus reference TRBV30 and TRBJ1-4, the full variable domain is SQTIHQWPATLVQPVGSPLSLECTVEGTSNPNLYWYRQAAGRGLQLLFYSVGIGQISSEVPQNLSASRPQDRQFILSSKKLLLSDSGFYLCAWSVRRHEKLFFGSGTQLSVL.

This clone occurred once. Within the sample, other DNA sequences also encode this same CDR3. The chain employs TRBV7-9 and TRBJ1-6, with D perhaps TRBD1 (5 bases). The V and J ends lost 1 base and 6 bases respectively, with 7 bases between them. Germline-derived CDR1 and CDR2 are SEHNR and FQNEAQ (reference sequence). The CDR3 contains 14 residues. The CDR3 is CASSLEGANSPLHF. Here the CDR3 DNA reads TGTGCCAGCAGCTTAGAAGGGGCTAATTCACCCCTCCACTTT. The variable domain in full, with the rest retrieved from reference TRBV7-9 and TRBJ1-6, is DTGVSQNPRHKITKRGQNVTFRCDPISEHNRLYWYRQTLGQGPEFLTYFQNEAQLEKSRLLSDRFSAERPKGSFSTLEIQRTEQGDSAMYLCASSLEGANSPLHFGNGTRLTVT.

The chain has TRBV5-4 and TRBJ2-5; 7 positions match TRBD2. The V segment lost 1 base and the J segment 1 base; nucleotides outside the gene matches: 4. Germline V lookup: CDR1 SGHNT, CDR2 YYREEE (reference sequence). CDR3 size: 15 residues. CDR3 residues: CASSLSSGVQETQYF. The CDR3 region has the DNA TGTGCCAGCAGCTTGTCCAGCGGGGTCCAAGAGACCCAGTACTTC. Full variable domain (outside the CDR3, taken from reference TRBV5-4 and TRBJ2-5): ETGVTQSPTHLIKTRGQQVTLRCSSQSGHNTVSWYQQALGQGPQFIFQYYREEENGRGNFPPRFSGLQFPNYSSELNVNALELDDSALYLCASSLSSGVQETQYFGPGTRLLVL.

This chain joins TRBV6-6 and TRBJ1-3, with D hard to call. The germline V and J ends were trimmed by 7 bases and 4 bases, with 11 bases remaining between them. CDR1 MNHNY and CDR2 SVGAGI come from the germline V gene (reference sequence). The CDR3 runs 13 residues. CDR3 in amino acids: CASTSRGGNTIYF. The CDR3 coding sequence is TGTGCCAGCACCAGTCGCGGCGGAAACACCATATATTTT.

J is TRBJ2-2 and V is TRBV6-5, with 10 bases lining up with TRBD1. Looked up from germline, CDR1 is MNHEY and CDR2 is SVGAGI. The CDR3 extends over 16 amino acids. V gave up 1 base and J gave up 4 bases; unmatched junction bases: 3. The CDR3 nucleotides read TGTGCCAGCAGTTACTGGGACAGGGGATCCACCGGGGAGCTGTTTTTT. It is translated as CASSYWDRGSTGELFF.

V and J are TRBV19 and TRBJ2-3; 14 bases are shared with TRBD2. V lost 4 bases to trimming and J lost 5 bases; unmatched junction nucleotides: 8. The CDR3 totals 17 residues. The germline V gene encodes CDR1 LNHDA and CDR2 SQIVND (reference sequence). CDR3 sequence reads: CASSSQGLAGARDTQYF. The CDR3 region has the DNA TGTGCCAGTAGTAGCCAGGGACTAGCGGGGGCGAGAGATACGCAGTATTTT. Full variable domain (rest looked up from reference TRBV19 and TRBJ2-3): DGGITQSPKYLFRKEGQNVTLSCEQNLNHDAMYWYRQDPGQGLRLIYYSQIVNDFQKGDIAEGYSVSREKKESFPLTVTSAQKNPTAFYLCASSSQGLAGARDTQYFGPGTRLTVL.

The chain is built from TRBV9 and TRBJ1-1, with a weak D call TRBD1 (6 bases). Germline CDR1 and CDR2: SGDLS and YYNGEE. The CDR3 is 17 amino acids. V was shortened by 0 bases and J by 1 base, with 16 bases between the two germline ends. Here the CDR3 DNA reads TGTGCCAGCAGCGTAGCCAACTCAGGGGCAGGGAACACTGAAGCTTTCTTT. Encoded protein: CASSVANSGAGNTEAFF.

V usage is TRBV10-3 and J usage is TRBJ2-3, with D perhaps matching TRBD1 (6 bases). The CDR3 is made up of 16 amino acids. Looked up from germline, CDR1 is ENHRY and CDR2 is SYGVKD. V was trimmed by 5 bases and J by 4 bases, leaving 19 bases between them. The chain's CDR3 is CAISPPQGPLPDTQYF. CDR3 nucleotide sequence: TGTGCCATCAGTCCCCCACAGGGCCCCCTACCAGATACGCAGTATTTT.

The gene calls are TRBV10-1 and TRBJ2-7; D gene unclear. The V gene's germline CDR1 is WNHNN and CDR2 SYGVQD (reference sequence). Between the trimmed V and J ends, which lost 3 bases and 1 base, there was a span of 10 bases. The CDR3 covers 14 residues. CDR3 in amino acids: CASSEGPLSYEQYV. CDR3 DNA sequence: TGCGCCAGCAGTGAAGGGCCCCTTTCCTACGAGCAGTACGTC.

The chain recombines TRBV5-4 with TRBJ2-3, with D possibly being TRBD1 (6 bases). The V gene lost 3 bases and the J gene lost 4 bases, with 18 bases spanning the gap. There are 16 residues in the CDR3. The germline CDR1 and CDR2 sequences are SGHNT and YYREEE (reference sequence). This chain's CDR3 is CASSSKGVLGSDTQYF. CDR3 DNA sequence: TGTGCCAGCAGCTCCAAGGGGGTCCTCGGGTCAGATACGCAGTATTTT.

CDR3: CASSEYGTGEEKLFF. As DNA, the CDR3 is TGTGCCAGCAGTGAATACGGGACAGGGGAGGAAAAACTGTTTTTT. The chain recombines TRBV25-1 with TRBJ1-4, with 10 bases aligning to TRBD1. CDR3 size: 15 residues. CDR1 MGHDK and CDR2 SYGVNS come from the germline V gene. J gave up 8 bases and V 0 bases, and 3 bases lay outside the gene matches.

The CDR3 DNA follows: TGTGCCAGCAGTTTTAGCGGGAGATCAAATGAGCAGTTCTTC. Encoded protein: CASSFSGRSNEQFF. The chain joins TRBV28 to TRBJ2-1; 9 nucleotides match TRBD2. Germline loops: CDR1 MDHEN, CDR2 SYDVKM. The V segment lost 3 bases and the J segment 7 bases; nucleotides outside the gene matches: 4. The length of the CDR3 is 14 residues.

This clone showed up just once. This chain joins TRBV28 and TRBJ2-2; D remains unclear. The CDR3 is made up of 11 amino acids. Trimming removed 4 bases at V and 9 bases at J, with 6 bases between. Germline V lookup: CDR1 MDHEN, CDR2 SYDVKM. In DNA, the CDR3 is TGTGCCAGCAGTTCGGTCCGGGAGCTGTTTTTT. This codes for CASSSVRELFF.

The chain combines TRBV30 with TRBJ1-5, with a weak D call TRBD1 (5 bases). Between the trimmed V and J ends, which lost 5 bases and 5 bases, there was a span of 16 bases. The CDR3 is 14 residues long. The germline V gene has CDR1 GTSNPN and CDR2 SVGIG (reference sequence). Here the CDR3 reads CAWSEGAEDQPQHF. The DNA for the CDR3 is TGTGCCTGGTCCGAAGGGGCAGAGGATCAGCCCCAGCATTTT. Drawing the rest from reference TRBV30 and TRBJ1-5, the complete variable domain is SQTIHQWPATLVQPVGSPLSLECTVEGTSNPNLYWYRQAAGRGLQLLFYSVGIGQISSEVPQNLSASRPQDRQFILSSKKLLLSDSGFYLCAWSEGAEDQPQHFGDGTRLSIL.

About this clone: The sample holds other DNA sequences that translate to the same CDR3. This chain joins TRBV28 and TRBJ1-1; D is unclear. Germline assignment: CDR1 MDHEN and CDR2 SYDVKM. This CDR3 has 11 amino acids. V was trimmed by 5 bases and J by 1 base, leaving 2 bases between them. CDR3 sequence reads: CASSRNTEAFF. Here the CDR3 DNA reads TGTGCCAGCAGTAGGAACACTGAAGCTTTCTTT.

The chain has TRBV7-2 and TRBJ1-4; 7 bases are shared with TRBD1. Germline-derived CDR1 and CDR2 are SGHTA and FQGNSA. Trimming took 4 bases from V and 2 from J; bases not matched to a gene: 1. This CDR3 has 14 residues. The CDR3 DNA follows: TGTGCCAGCAGCTCCAGGGGGACTAATGAAAAACTGTTTTTT. It codes for CASSSRGTNEKLFF.

The rearrangement links TRBV5-1 to TRBJ1-2; D is ambiguous. Germline V gives CDR1 SGHRS, CDR2 YFSETQ. The CDR3 runs 14 residues. V was cut by 5 bases and J by 4 bases, with 15 bases left in between. CDR3 in DNA: TGCGCCAGCAGACCAGGTGTCGACACCTATGGCTACACCTTC. Its translation: CASRPGVDTYGYTF.

The V call is TRBV6-5, the J call TRBJ2-5; D might be TRBD1 (5 bases). V lost 2 bases, J lost 5 bases, and 6 bases lay in between. Germline V gene data show CDR1 as MNHEY and CDR2 as SVGAGI. The CDR3 loop spans 12 amino acids. This chain's CDR3 is CASSYKGETQYF. The CDR3 nucleotides read TGTGCCAGCAGTTACAAGGGGGAGACCCAGTACTTC.

This chain connects TRBV6-6 to TRBJ2-3; tentatively, D is TRBD2 (6 bases). The CDR3 length is 14 residues. Trimming left V 2 bases short and J 1 base short, with 7 bases between. Germline V lookup: CDR1 MNHNY, CDR2 SVGAGI (reference sequence). This CDR3 reads CASSYIAGTDTQYF. CDR3 bases: TGTGCCAGCAGTTACATAGCGGGCACAGATACGCAGTATTTT.

V usage is TRBV6-5 and J usage is TRBJ2-5, with D tentatively TRBD1 (5 bases). Germline CDR1 reads MNHEY; CDR2 reads SVGAGI. Trimming left V 4 bases short and J 1 base short, with 13 bases between. This CDR3 is 15 amino acids long. CDR3 amino acids: CASSSLGAAQETQYF. DNA of the CDR3: TGTGCCAGCAGTTCCCTAGGGGCGGCCCAAGAGACCCAGTACTTC.

This clone showed up just a few times. The gene calls are TRBV2 and TRBJ2-5, with 7 nucleotides matching TRBD1. Germline V gene data show CDR1 as SNHLY and CDR2 as FYNNEI. V lost 4 bases to trimming and J lost 1 base; unmatched junction nucleotides: 9. This CDR3 is built from 16 residues. The CDR3 DNA reads TGTGCCAGCAGTGTGACAGGGCGATCCCTCCAAGAGACCCAGTACTTC. The encoded protein is CASSVTGRSLQETQYF.

The chain links TRBV13 to TRBJ1-3, with D possibly TRBD1 on 5 matching bases. V shed 2 bases and J shed 1 base, with 9 bases lying between them. The CDR3 is made up of 15 amino acids. The V gene's germline CDR1 is PRHDT and CDR2 FYEKMQ (reference sequence). CDR3 coding DNA: TGTGCCAGCAGCTTAAGGGACCGTTCTGGAAACACCATATATTTT. Protein: CASSLRDRSGNTIYF. Combining the CDR3 with reference TRBV13 and TRBJ1-3 gives the whole variable domain AAGVIQSPRHLIKEKRETATLKCYPIPRHDTVYWYQQGPGQDPQFLISFYEKMQSDKGSIPDRFSAQQFSDYHSELNMSSLELGDSALYFCASSLRDRSGNTIYFGEGSWLTVV.

The chain recombines TRBV19 with TRBJ1-2; 11 bases align to TRBD1. The V and J ends lost 3 bases and 7 bases, in that order; junction bases with no gene match: 10. The CDR3 length is 16 residues. CDR1 is LNHDA and CDR2 is SQIVND in the germline V gene (reference sequence). The CDR3 spells CASSIGWTGGATGYTF. The CDR3 nucleotides are TGTGCCAGTAGTATTGGATGGACAGGGGGCGCGACTGGCTACACCTTC.